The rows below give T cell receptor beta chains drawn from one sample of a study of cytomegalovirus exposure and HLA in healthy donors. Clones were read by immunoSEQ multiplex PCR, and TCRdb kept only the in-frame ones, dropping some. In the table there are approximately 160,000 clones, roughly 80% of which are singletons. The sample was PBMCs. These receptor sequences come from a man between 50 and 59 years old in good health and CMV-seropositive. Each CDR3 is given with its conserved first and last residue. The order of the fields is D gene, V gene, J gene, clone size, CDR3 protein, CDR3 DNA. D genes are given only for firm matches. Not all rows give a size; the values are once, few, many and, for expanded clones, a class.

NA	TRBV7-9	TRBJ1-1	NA	CASSLGGTYTEAFF	TGTGCCAGCAGCTTAGGAGGGACTTACACTGAAGCTTTCTTT
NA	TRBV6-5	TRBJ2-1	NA	CASSSRYQGHEQFF	TGTGCCAGCAGCAGCAGGTATCAGGGGCATGAGCAGTTCTTC
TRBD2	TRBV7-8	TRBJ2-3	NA	CASSVGGLDTQYF	TGTGCCAGCAGCGTGGGGGGGTTAGATACGCAGTATTTT
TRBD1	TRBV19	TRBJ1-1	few	CASSTYRGSWNTEAFF	TGTGCCAGTAGTACGTACAGGGGATCGTGGAACACTGAAGCTTTCTTT
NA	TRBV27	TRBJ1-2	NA	CASSFRGAQGYTF	TGTGCCAGCAGTTTCCGGGGGGCGCAAGGCTACACCTTC
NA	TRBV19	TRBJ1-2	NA	CASSAANYGYTF	TGTGCCAGTAGTGCAGCTAACTATGGCTACACCTTC
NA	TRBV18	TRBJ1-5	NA	CASSPQGGSNQPQHF	TGTGCCAGCTCACCACAGGGGGGGTCTAATCAGCCCCAGCATTTT
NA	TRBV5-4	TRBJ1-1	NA	CASSPERGAGNTEAFF	TGTGCCAGCAGCCCCGAAAGGGGCGCGGGAAACACTGAAGCTTTCTTT
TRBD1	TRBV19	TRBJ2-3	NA	CASSMTGVLGPDTQYF	TGTGCCAGTAGTATGACAGGGGTGTTGGGTCCAGATACGCAGTATTTT
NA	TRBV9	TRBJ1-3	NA	CASSGQVSGNTIYF	TGTGCCAGCAGCGGGCAGGTCTCTGGAAACACCATATATTTT
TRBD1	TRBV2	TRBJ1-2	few	CASRVRQGHGYTF	TGTGCCAGCAGGGTCCGACAGGGTCATGGCTACACCTTC
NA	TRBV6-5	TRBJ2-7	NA	CASSRGRHEQYF	TGTGCCAGTAGCAGGGGTCGGCACGAGCAGTACTTC
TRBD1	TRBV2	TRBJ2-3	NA	CASRRQGGADTQYF	TGTGCCAGCAGGCGACAGGGGGGCGCAGATACGCAGTATTTT
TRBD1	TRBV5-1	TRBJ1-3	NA	CASSSDRASGNTIYF	TGCGCCAGCAGCTCAGACAGGGCGTCTGGAAACACCATATATTTT
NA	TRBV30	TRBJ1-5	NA	CAWSVRGFGNQPQHF	TGTGCCTGGAGTGTGAGAGGGTTCGGGAATCAGCCCCAGCATTTT
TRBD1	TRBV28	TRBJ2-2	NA	CASSLLKAWISGTGNTGELFF	TGTGCCAGCAGTTTACTGAAGGCCTGGATCTCCGGGACAGGGAACACCGGGGAGCTGTTTTTT
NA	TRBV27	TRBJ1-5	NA	CASSLAGSNQPQHF	TGTGCCAGCAGTTTAGCGGGGAGCAATCAGCCCCAGCATTTT
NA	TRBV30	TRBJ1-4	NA	CASRVAGAKEKLFF	TGTGCCAGCCGGGTGGCAGGGGCGAAAGAAAAACTGTTTTTT
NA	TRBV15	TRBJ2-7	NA	CATSRDAGLLYEQYF	TGTGCCACCAGCAGAGATGCCGGACTTCTCTACGAGCAGTACTTC
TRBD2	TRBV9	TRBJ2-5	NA	CASSVDSGGVWETQYF	TGTGCCAGCAGCGTAGATAGCGGGGGGGTTTGGGAGACCCAGTACTTC
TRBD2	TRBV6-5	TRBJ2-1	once	CASRPLAGVYNEQFF	TGTGCCAGCAGACCTCTAGCGGGGGTGTACAATGAGCAGTTCTTC
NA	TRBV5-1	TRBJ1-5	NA	CASSFDWTGNQPQHF	TGCGCCAGCAGCTTCGACTGGACGGGAAATCAGCCCCAGCATTTT
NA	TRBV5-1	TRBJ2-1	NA	CASSDKTYNEQFF	TGCGCCAGCAGCGACAAAACCTACAATGAGCAGTTCTTC
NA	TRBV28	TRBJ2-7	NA	CASSFNVRAGRYEQYF	TGTGCCAGCAGTTTTAACGTCCGGGCAGGGAGGTACGAGCAGTACTTC
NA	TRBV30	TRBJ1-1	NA	CAWSEQGGTEAFF	TGTGCCTGGAGTGAGCAGGGAGGCACTGAAGCTTTCTTT
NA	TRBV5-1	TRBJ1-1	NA	CASSLGRGTGNTEAFF	TGCGCCAGCAGCTTGGGAAGGGGCACGGGGAACACTGAAGCTTTCTTT
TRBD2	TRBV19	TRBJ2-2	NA	CASSIGGTRELFF	TGTGCCAGTTCTATCGGGGGGACCCGGGAGCTGTTTTTT
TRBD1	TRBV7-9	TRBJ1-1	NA	CASSSQGASEAFF	TGTGCCAGCAGCTCACAGGGGGCGTCTGAAGCTTTCTTT
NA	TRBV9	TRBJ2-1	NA	CASSVAGEQFF	TGTGCCAGCAGCGTAGCAGGGGAGCAGTTCTTC
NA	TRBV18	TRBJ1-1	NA	CASSAGGTEAFF	TGTGCCAGCTCAGCGGGAGGCACTGAAGCTTTCTTT
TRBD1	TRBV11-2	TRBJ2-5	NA	CASSSTPRQGWRETQYF	TGTGCCAGCAGCTCCACCCCCCGACAGGGGTGGAGAGAGACCCAGTACTTC
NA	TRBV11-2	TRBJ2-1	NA	CASTLIRGAPYNEQFF	TGTGCCAGCACCCTAATCCGGGGGGCCCCCTACAATGAGCAGTTCTTC
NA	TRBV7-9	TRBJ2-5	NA	CASSARVGEPGGETQYF	TGTGCCAGCAGCGCAAGGGTTGGGGAGCCGGGCGGGGAGACCCAGTACTTC
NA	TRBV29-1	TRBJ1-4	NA	CSAQIGGTNEKLFF	TGCAGCGCCCAGATCGGGGGAACTAATGAAAAACTGTTTTTT
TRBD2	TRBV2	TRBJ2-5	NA	CASSGTSGGAGETQYF	TGTGCCAGCAGTGGGACTAGCGGGGGGGCCGGGGAGACCCAGTACTTC
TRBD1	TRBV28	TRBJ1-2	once	CASSTQTGGLGYTF	TGTGCCAGCAGTACCCAGACAGGGGGTCTTGGCTACACCTTC
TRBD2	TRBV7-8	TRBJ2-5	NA	CASTFLRLAGGEGETQYF	TGTGCCAGCACCTTCCTGAGGCTAGCGGGAGGTGAGGGGGAGACCCAGTACTTC
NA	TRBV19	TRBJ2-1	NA	CASRQGRNNEQFF	TGTGCCAGTCGTCAGGGGCGCAACAATGAGCAGTTCTTC
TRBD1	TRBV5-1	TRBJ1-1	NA	CASSLGDRAHTEAFF	TGCGCCAGCAGCTTGGGGGACAGGGCCCACACTGAAGCTTTCTTT
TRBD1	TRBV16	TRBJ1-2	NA	CASSLSTGPNYGYTF	TGTGCCAGCAGCCTGTCGACAGGGCCCAACTATGGCTACACCTTC
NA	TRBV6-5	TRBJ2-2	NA	CASRGLPRIRELFF	TGTGCCAGCAGGGGACTCCCCCGCATCCGGGAGCTGTTTTTT
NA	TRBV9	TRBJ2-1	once	CASSMGAGLYNEQFF	TGTGCCAGCAGCATGGGGGCTGGCCTCTACAATGAGCAGTTCTTC
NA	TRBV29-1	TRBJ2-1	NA	CSAGGTSYNEQFF	TGCAGCGCTGGGGGCACCTCCTACAATGAGCAGTTCTTC
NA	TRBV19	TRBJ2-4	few	CASSVGVSKNIQYF	TGTGCCAGTAGCGTAGGGGTCTCCAAAAACATTCAGTACTTC
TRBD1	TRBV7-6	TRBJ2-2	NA	CASSQTDRGRTGELFF	TGTGCCAGCAGCCAGACGGACAGGGGAAGGACCGGGGAGCTGTTTTTT
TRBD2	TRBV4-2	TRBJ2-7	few	CASSQGTSGSLYEQYF	TGTGCCAGCAGCCAAGGGACTAGCGGGAGTCTATACGAGCAGTACTTC
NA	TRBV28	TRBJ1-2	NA	CASSPTTNYGYTF	TGTGCCAGCAGTCCGACAACTAACTATGGCTACACCTTC
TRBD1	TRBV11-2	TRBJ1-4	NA	CASSLGDRGTNEKLFF	TGTGCCAGCAGCTTAGGGGACAGGGGCACTAATGAAAAACTGTTTTTT
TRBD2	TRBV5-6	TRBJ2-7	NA	CASSFFGTSGRAYEQYF	TGTGCCAGCAGCTTCTTCGGGACTAGCGGGAGGGCCTACGAGCAGTACTTC
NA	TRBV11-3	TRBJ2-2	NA	CASSLELAGPGGTGELFF	TGTGCCAGCAGCTTAGAGCTCGCCGGTCCAGGGGGGACCGGGGAGCTGTTTTTT
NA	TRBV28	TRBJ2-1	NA	CASSLSSGHLKNNEQFF	TGTGCCAGCAGTTTATCAAGCGGGCACTTAAAGAACAATGAGCAGTTCTTC
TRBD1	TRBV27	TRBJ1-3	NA	CASSATGGNTIYF	TGTGCCAGCTCGGCGACAGGGGGAAACACCATATATTTT
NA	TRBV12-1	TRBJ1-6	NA	CASSFGRGRGSPLHF	TGTGCCAGCAGCTTTGGGCGGGGAAGGGGCTCACCCCTCCACTTT
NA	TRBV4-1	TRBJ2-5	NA	CASSQRYNGETQYF	TGCGCCAGCAGCCAACGTTATAACGGGGAGACCCAGTACTTC